This T cell receptor (beta chain) was sequenced in a study of blood T cell repertoires in COVID-19. Study summary: From T cells, B-cell-depleted T cells, or PBMCs came the material, which was cDNA or gDNA.

Source study methods: Reference gene primer amplification gave nucleated cell count estimates. The assay was immunoSEQ multiplex PCR, and TCRdb's table has in-frame clones only and misses some. The V and J calls and clone size come from that table; D and trimming were worked out from the DNA. The repertoire has some 200,000 clones, 70% to 90% of them found once; the top ten carry 3% to 4.5%. The study drew participants aged about 18 to 90 years from some 24 US areas. Participants' reported clinical history set cohort assignment. The CDR3 contains 15 residues. Unmatched junction bases numbered 7, after V lost 1 base and J lost 5 bases. Germline V CDR1 and CDR2: SGHNT, YYREEE (reference sequence).

The rearrangement uses TRBV5-4 and TRBJ2-5; 8 bases line up with TRBD2. Sequenced input: PBMCs or T cells enriched from blood (not recorded which). The TCR was taken from a woman aged 40 to 49 with acute COVID-19. CDR3 loop: CASSLPAGGGETQYF. The CDR3, as DNA: TGTGCCAGCAGCTTGCCCGCGGGGGGCGGGGAGACCCAGTACTTC.